The rows below give T cell receptor beta chains drawn from one sample of a study of OX40 agonist ivuxolimab in advanced cancers. TCRdb's copy holds only in-frame clones and misses some; the assay was immunoSEQ multiplex PCR. The table records tens of thousands of clones, about 80% of them present only once. Source: CD4+ or CD8+ T cells sorted from blood, taken in a trial of the OX40 agonist ivuxolimab. These receptors came from an adult with an advanced solid tumor such as melanoma, head and neck, liver or kidney cancer. CDR3s leave out the opening cysteine and the closing phenylalanine or tryptophan. Each record gives: J gene, D gene, CDR3 length, V gene, CDR3 protein. A D gene is named only where the DNA matches it firmly.

j_call: TRBJ1-4; d_call: .; cdr3_length: 11; v_call: TRBV30; cdr3_aa: AWSEGRSEKLF
j_call: TRBJ2-7; d_call: TRBD1; cdr3_length: 12; v_call: TRBV10-3; cdr3_aa: AISPGTGPYEQY
j_call: TRBJ1-6; d_call: TRBD1; cdr3_length: 11; v_call: TRBV2; cdr3_aa: ASSGTGGSPLH
j_call: TRBJ2-1; d_call: TRBD2; cdr3_length: 13; v_call: TRBV9; cdr3_aa: ASSVVSSGNNEQF
j_call: TRBJ2-7; d_call: .; cdr3_length: 12; v_call: TRBV9; cdr3_aa: ASSTRATSYEQY
j_call: TRBJ1-1; d_call: .; cdr3_length: 11; v_call: TRBV6-1; cdr3_aa: ASGRQSNTEAF
j_call: TRBJ2-6; d_call: TRBD1; cdr3_length: 16; v_call: TRBV7-2; cdr3_aa: ASSPDWTGPSGANVLT
j_call: TRBJ1-6; d_call: .; cdr3_length: 12; v_call: TRBV10-3; cdr3_aa: AISERTDNSPLH
j_call: TRBJ2-7; d_call: TRBD1; cdr3_length: 13; v_call: TRBV5-1; cdr3_aa: ASSLELRGSYEQY
j_call: TRBJ2-2; d_call: TRBD1; cdr3_length: 12; v_call: TRBV6-5; cdr3_aa: ASSLTGDTGELF
j_call: TRBJ2-2; d_call: .; cdr3_length: 11; v_call: TRBV14; cdr3_aa: ASSRVATGELF
j_call: TRBJ1-2; d_call: TRBD1; cdr3_length: 12; v_call: TRBV9; cdr3_aa: ASSALGQGMSYT
j_call: TRBJ1-1; d_call: .; cdr3_length: 13; v_call: TRBV6-6; cdr3_aa: ASSYSVRGGTEAF
j_call: TRBJ1-1; d_call: .; cdr3_length: 10; v_call: TRBV7-8; cdr3_aa: ASSYNTTEAF
j_call: TRBJ2-5; d_call: .; cdr3_length: 12; v_call: TRBV7-8; cdr3_aa: ASSLEGGKETQY
j_call: TRBJ2-1; d_call: .; cdr3_length: 14; v_call: TRBV10-3; cdr3_aa: AISESWTEPYNEQF
j_call: TRBJ2-3; d_call: .; cdr3_length: 14; v_call: TRBV18; cdr3_aa: ASSSGFLGRTDTQY
j_call: TRBJ2-3; d_call: .; cdr3_length: 14; v_call: TRBV27; cdr3_aa: ASSFLNLLRPDTQY
j_call: TRBJ2-7; d_call: .; cdr3_length: 12; v_call: TRBV6-1; cdr3_aa: ASRRTEDRYEQY
j_call: TRBJ2-7; d_call: .; cdr3_length: 11; v_call: TRBV6-5; cdr3_aa: ASSLGPLYEQY
j_call: TRBJ1-1; d_call: .; cdr3_length: 11; v_call: TRBV7-3; cdr3_aa: ASSPHMNTEAF
j_call: TRBJ1-2; d_call: .; cdr3_length: 9; v_call: TRBV10-2; cdr3_aa: ASSADYGYT
j_call: TRBJ1-6; d_call: .; cdr3_length: 12; v_call: TRBV13; cdr3_aa: ASSLNRANSPLH
j_call: TRBJ2-3; d_call: .; cdr3_length: 12; v_call: TRBV5-1; cdr3_aa: ASSLGGPVDTQY
j_call: TRBJ1-1; d_call: .; cdr3_length: 12; v_call: TRBV5-4; cdr3_aa: ASSLGRGDTEAF
j_call: TRBJ1-3; d_call: TRBD1; cdr3_length: 13; v_call: TRBV7-8; cdr3_aa: ASRRGQSNGNTIY
j_call: TRBJ2-1; d_call: .; cdr3_length: 12; v_call: TRBV9; cdr3_aa: ASSVVNQFDEQF
j_call: TRBJ1-2; d_call: .; cdr3_length: 14; v_call: TRBV14; cdr3_aa: ASSPDRSRGLYGYT
j_call: TRBJ1-5; d_call: TRBD1; cdr3_length: 13; v_call: TRBV11-2; cdr3_aa: ASSLNRGSNQPQH
j_call: TRBJ2-2; d_call: TRBD2; cdr3_length: 15; v_call: TRBV9; cdr3_aa: ASSAVLAGGPGGELF
j_call: TRBJ1-2; d_call: .; cdr3_length: 11; v_call: TRBV18; cdr3_aa: ASSPTTNYGYT
j_call: TRBJ2-1; d_call: .; cdr3_length: 13; v_call: TRBV7-3; cdr3_aa: ASSLERGPHNEQF